The 5 T cell receptor beta chains below all came from one sample that was sequenced in a study of naive CD8 T cells in extremely preterm neonates. Clones were sequenced by immunoSEQ multiplex PCR, and TCRdb holds only the in-frame ones, with some missing. The repertoire holds several thousand clones, with about 97% as singletons. The sequenced material came from naive CD8+ T cells from blood. The receptors come from a human donor in good health.

The chain has TRBV27 and TRBJ2-7; maybe TRBD2 (5 bases). Germline-derived CDR1 and CDR2 are MNHEY and SMNVEV (reference sequence). CDR3 size: 15 residues. Deletions cut 3 bases from V and 1 base from J, with 13 bases between. The CDR3 protein is CASSLAGRGSYEQYF. For the CDR3, the DNA is TGTGCCAGCAGTTTGGCCGGACGAGGGTCCTACGAGCAGTACTTC.

The chain recombines TRBV4-1 with TRBJ2-3, with D tentatively TRBD1 (6 bases). This CDR3 is 14 amino acids long. The V end was cut by 6 bases, the J end by 1 base, with 11 bases between. Germline V CDR1 and CDR2: MGHRA, YSYEKL. CDR3 in amino acids: CASRTGSGTDTQYF. The CDR3, as DNA: TGCGCCAGCAGGACAGGTTCGGGCACAGATACGCAGTATTTT.

The chain links TRBV27 to TRBJ2-7; possible D gene TRBD2, 5 bases. The CDR3 loop spans 14 amino acids. V lost 0 bases and J 3 bases, leaving 9 bases between the germline ends. Germline lookup yields CDR1 MNHEY and CDR2 SMNVEV (reference sequence). CDR3 in DNA: TGTGCCAGCAGTTTATCCCCTAGCAACTACGAGCAGTACTTC. Its translation is CASSLSPSNYEQYF.

The chain carries TRBV29-1 and TRBJ1-2; weak D call: TRBD1 (6 bases). The CDR3 covers 15 residues. CDR1 is SQVTM, CDR2 ANQGSEA, per germline. Between the trimmed V and J ends, which lost 0 bases and 2 bases, there was a span of 13 bases. The DNA of the CDR3 is TGCAGCGTTGAAGATCTTGGCAGGGGAAACTATGGCTACACCTTC. This sequence encodes CSVEDLGRGNYGYTF.

V and J are TRBV21-1 and TRBJ1-3; the table gives TRBD1 as D, unverified against the DNA. TRBV21-1 is noted as a pseudogene. The length of the CDR3 is 14 residues. CDR3 DNA sequence: TGTGCCAGCGGGACACAGATGCCAGGAAACACCATATATTTT. Translation gives CASGTQMPGNTIYF.